This T cell receptor (beta chain) emerged from a study of shared clonotypes between healthy human individuals. Comments on this clone: Its antigen is undetermined.

Findings and limits, study-wide: The four-donor shared clonotypes exceeded non-shared clonotypes in generation probability, with non-shared ones scoring lower.

Splitting the CD4+ cells yielded a CD45RA+ naive subset and a CD45RA-negative memory subset. Method: immunoSEQ multiplex PCR; TCRdb's copy keeps in-frame clones and lacks some. The sample consists of around 2,000,000 clones, 85% to 95% of them appearing once. Germline CDR1 is SGHNT and CDR2 is YYREEE (reference sequence). With 0 bases clipped from V and 7 bases from J, the junction kept 3 bases outside the gene matches. This CDR3 spans 16 amino acids. The sequence came from a man aged 18 to 29 in good health. Sequencing was carried out using naive CD4+ T cells sorted from blood. The subset was: CD45RA+ positively selected. V and J are TRBV5-4 and TRBJ2-1; 14 bases fit TRBD2. CDR3 protein: CASSLDGLAGGNEQFF. DNA for the CDR3: TGTGCCAGCAGCTTGGATGGACTAGCGGGAGGAAATGAGCAGTTCTTC.